This is a list of T cell receptor beta chains from one sample in a study of cytomegalovirus exposure and HLA in healthy donors. Produced via immunoSEQ multiplex PCR; TCRdb's table is partial and in-frame only. The sample consists of approximately 100,000 clones, 86% of them appearing once. The sequenced sample was PBMCs. The receptors originated from a man under 40 in good health and CMV-seropositive. CDR3s include the opening cysteine and the closing phenylalanine or tryptophan.

J gene | V gene | CDR3 protein
TRBJ2-2 | TRBV18 | CASSPLAGGTGELFF
TRBJ2-2 | TRBV5-6 | CASSRRGTTGELFF
TRBJ2-5 | TRBV5-1 | CASSPGLRSGEETQYF
TRBJ2-5 | TRBV29-1 | CSAKVRLAGPQETQYF
TRBJ2-7 | TRBV19 | CASRQTASYEQYF
TRBJ2-3 | TRBV5-6 | CASRPYLRGPPGGDTQYF
TRBJ2-1 | TRBV7-2 | CASSLGLAGAEQFF
TRBJ2-1 | TRBV27 | CASSLSSGTTLYNEQFF
TRBJ2-5 | TRBV19 | CASSMGSYTQETQYF
TRBJ2-7 | TRBV6-5 | CASTAGNYEQYF
TRBJ2-7 | TRBV27 | CASSRGLAGGLDEQYF
TRBJ2-5 | TRBV5-6 | CASSLPGLGETQYF
TRBJ2-7 | TRBV7-8 | CASSLVEHASSYERYF
TRBJ1-5 | TRBV9 | CASSATDSNQPQHF
TRBJ1-5 | TRBV5-6 | CASSLGTGGNQPQHF
TRBJ2-2 | TRBV6-5 | CASSSGQFTGELFF
TRBJ1-1 | TRBV15 | CATRSAGVDTEAFF
TRBJ2-2 | TRBV5-1 | CASSLPGQGFAGELFF
TRBJ2-5 | TRBV10-3 | CAISESRGPETQYF
TRBJ1-5 | TRBV28 | CASSQGDYSNQPQHF
TRBJ2-7 | TRBV5-1 | CASSFMAGTGGNEQYF
TRBJ1-4 | TRBV5-5 | CASSPLGAGEKLFF
TRBJ1-4 | TRBV4-1 | CASSPSGGAGEKLFF
TRBJ1-1 | TRBV7-2 | CASTGQAGTEAFF
TRBJ2-1 | TRBV29-1 | CSVPRGDRDGYEQFF
TRBJ2-7 | TRBV5-4 | CASSFIGGMGGEDEQYF
TRBJ2-3 | TRBV10-3 | CAITNSGTNTDTQYF
TRBJ2-1 | TRBV5-1 | CASSPRLAGPYNEQFF